This TCR beta chain emerged from a study of blood T cell repertoires in COVID-19. Study details: Samples of COVID-19 (acute and convalescent) were obtained from the United States, Italy and Spain. T cells, B-cell-depleted T cells, or PBMCs supplied cDNA or gDNA.

Followed longitudinally, the Seattle patients had been enrolled during active infection. Measured with immunoSEQ multiplex PCR; TCRdb has only the in-frame clones, and not every one. The sample contains 200,000 to 250,000 clones, 75% to 90% of which appear only once. CDR3 length equals 13 residues. V was clipped by 7 bases and J by 4 bases, with 14 bases between them. CDR1 is SGDLS, CDR2 YYNGEE, per germline. This TCR was sampled from a young man with COVID-19, enrolled during active disease. The specimen sequenced was peripheral blood. This chain uses TRBV9 with TRBJ1-1, with D unresolved. CDR3 DNA: TGTGCCAGCTCTAAGGAGAGCGGCACTGAAGCTTTCTTT. This gives the protein CASSKESGTEAFF.